The 26 T cell receptor beta chains below all came from one sample that was sequenced in a study of PD-L1 blockade in urothelial cancer. TCRdb's copy holds only in-frame clones and misses some; the assay was immunoSEQ multiplex PCR. The table shows about 120,000 clones, with around 90% occurring only once. Time point of the sample: peripheral blood 6 weeks after treatment start. The input for sequencing was PBMCs, taken around atezolizumab (anti-PD-L1) treatment. The receptors were gathered from a man in his sixties with urothelial cancer.

The chain is built from TRBV11-2 and TRBJ1-6; weak D call: TRBD1 (5 bases). Germline CDR1 reads SGHAT; CDR2 reads FQNNGV. There are 16 residues in the CDR3. The V gene lost 5 bases and the J gene lost 8 bases, with 19 bases spanning the gap. CDR3 nucleotides: TGTGCCAGCAGCCAATTACAGGCGGGGCGGGATTCACCCCTCCACTTT. The encoded protein is CASSQLQAGRDSPLHF.

This sequence joins TRBV7-2 and TRBJ1-5, with TRBD1 identical over 8 bases. The CDR3 sequence is 15 residues long. V gave up 5 bases and J gave up 2 bases; unmatched junction bases: 5. Germline CDR1 SGHTA, CDR2 FQGNSA. Written as DNA, the CDR3 is TGTGCCAGCAGCCGGGACAGGCCTGGCAATCAGCCCCAGCATTTT. This translates into CASSRDRPGNQPQHF.

V and J are TRBV19 and TRBJ2-7; perhaps TRBD2 as D (5 bases). This CDR3 has 14 amino acids. Germline values: CDR1 LNHDA, CDR2 SQIVND (reference sequence). V was cut by 4 bases and J by 7 bases, with 17 bases left in between. The CDR3 DNA reads TGTGCCAGTAGTACAAACCCCGCCCGAGGGGAGCAGTACTTC. This translates into CASSTNPARGEQYF.

The rearrangement joins TRBV4-1 to TRBJ2-5, with D possibly being TRBD2 (7 bases). The CDR3 sequence is 18 residues long. CDR1 and CDR2 from the germline V gene are MGHRA and YSYEKL. Trimming cost V 1 base and J 2 bases, with 20 bases left between them. Written as DNA, the CDR3 is TGCGCCAGCAGCCAAGCCAGATATGGGGGGGCTCAACAAGAGACCCAGTACTTC. It encodes CASSQARYGGAQQETQYF.

This chain links TRBV7-6 with TRBJ2-7, with TRBD1 matching 8 bases. The germline CDR1 and CDR2 sequences are SGHVS and FNYEAQ. The length of the CDR3 is 13 residues. Trimming at V came to 4 bases and at J to 5 bases, leaving 4 bases not matched to a gene. In DNA, the CDR3 is TGTGCCAGCAGCTCTCAGACAGGGGACGAGCAGTACTTC. This translates into CASSSQTGDEQYF.

This clone was seen just once. This chain joins TRBV2 and TRBJ1-2; perhaps TRBD1 as D (5 bases). This CDR3 spans 16 amino acids. V shed 0 bases and J shed 5 bases, with 16 bases lying between them. The V gene's germline CDR1 is SNHLY and CDR2 FYNNEI. DNA for the CDR3: TGTGCCAGCAGTGAAGCGCTCCAGGGTGGTCTTTATGGCTACACCTTC. Translated: CASSEALQGGLYGYTF.

CDR3 sequence (DNA): TGTGCCACCTCTACCGAGGTCGGGGAGCTGTTTTTT. Translated, it gives CATSTEVGELFF. V usage is TRBV15 and J usage is TRBJ2-2; D unresolved. The CDR3 loop spans 12 amino acids. Between the trimmed V and J ends, which lost 8 bases and 7 bases, there was a span of 11 bases. The germline V gene has CDR1 LNHNV and CDR2 YYDKDF (reference sequence).

V is TRBV30 and J is TRBJ2-3; a weak D match, TRBD2 (6 bases). CDR3 length: 12 residues. The germline gives CDR1 GTSNPN, CDR2 SVGIG (reference sequence). The CDR3 DNA follows: TGTGCGGGCTGGGGGGTTCCAGATACGCAGTATTTT. This codes for CAGWGVPDTQYF. The variable domain in full, completed from reference TRBV30 and TRBJ2-3, reads SQTIHQWPATLVQPVGSPLSLECTVEGTSNPNLYWYRQAAGRGLQLLFYSVGIGQISSEVPQNLSASRPQDRQFILSSKKLLLSDSGFYLCAGWGVPDTQYFGPGTRLTVL.

V gene TRBV4-1 combines with J gene TRBJ1-2; 8 bases are a match to TRBD1. The V and J ends lost 0 bases and 8 bases, in that order; junction bases with no gene match: 14. CDR1 and CDR2 (germline): MGHRA, YSYEKL. The CDR3 runs to 17 residues. CDR3: CASSQERSGTGIEGYTF. DNA of the CDR3: TGCGCCAGCAGCCAAGAAAGATCCGGGACAGGAATTGAAGGCTACACCTTC.

The genes are TRBV7-2 and TRBJ2-3; D not resolved. In germline, CDR1 is SGHTA, CDR2 FQGNSA. This CDR3 spans 13 amino acids. The V end was cut by 1 base, the J end by 5 bases, with 7 bases between. The CDR3 coding sequence is TGTGCCAGCAGCTTAGGGGCTAAAGATACGCAGTATTTT. Amino acids: CASSLGAKDTQYF.

CDR3 DNA: TGTGCCAGCAGTTTAGTAGGACAGGGTGGGTATTCACCCCTCCACTTT. The encoded protein is CASSLVGQGGYSPLHF. The chain links TRBV27 to TRBJ1-6; TRBD1 agrees at 8 bases. The CDR3 totals 16 residues. CDR1 MNHEY and CDR2 SMNVEV come from the germline V gene (reference sequence). The junction had 8 bases not matched to a gene; V was cut back by 2 bases and J by 8 bases.

There are a few counts of this clone. This chain joins TRBV5-4 and TRBJ2-7; weak D call: TRBD2 (6 bases). CDR3 length: 14 residues. Germline CDR1 SGHNT, CDR2 YYREEE (reference sequence). Trimming took 4 bases from V and 3 from J, leaving 14 bases between them. Here the CDR3 DNA reads TGTGCCAGCAGCAGGGAAGGTAGCGGCTACGAGCAGTACTTC. Residues: CASSREGSGYEQYF.

V is TRBV13 and J is TRBJ2-5; no definite D call. Germline assignment: CDR1 PRHDT and CDR2 FYEKMQ (reference sequence). The CDR3 totals 13 residues. Trimming stripped 4 bases from V and 5 bases from J, with 11 bases between. CDR3 loop: CASSSTRMETQYF. The CDR3 nucleotides read TGTGCCAGCAGCTCAACAAGAATGGAGACCCAGTACTTC.

Turning to this clone: Other DNA sequences in this specimen translate into the identical CDR3. This chain links TRBV5-5 with TRBJ2-7, with 8 bases matching TRBD1. This CDR3 is built from 15 residues. Germline trimming cut 0 bases from V and 2 bases from J; bases unmatched to any gene: 4. Germline loops: CDR1 SGHKS, CDR2 YYEKEE (reference sequence). This CDR3 reads CASSLGGQGPYEQYF. For the CDR3, the DNA is TGTGCCAGCAGCTTGGGCGGACAGGGCCCCTACGAGCAGTACTTC.

This chain uses TRBV4-1 with TRBJ1-1; no clear D. The CDR3 is 14 residues long. V lost 0 bases and J 2 bases, leaving 7 bases between the germline ends. Germline assignment: CDR1 MGHRA and CDR2 YSYEKL. The CDR3 protein is CASSQDFQNTEAFF. DNA of the CDR3: TGCGCCAGCAGCCAAGATTTCCAAAACACTGAAGCTTTCTTT.

The genes are TRBV15 and TRBJ1-2, with 10 bases identical to TRBD1. J lost 4 bases, V lost 0 bases, and 2 bases had no gene match. This CDR3 has 15 residues. Looked up from germline, CDR1 is LNHNV and CDR2 is YYDKDF (reference sequence). The CDR3 DNA reads TGTGCCACCAGCAGAGAGACAGGGGGCAGCTATGGCTACACCTTC. The encoded protein is CATSRETGGSYGYTF.

The chain uses TRBV5-1 and TRBJ2-1, with 7 positions matching TRBD1. This CDR3 spans 15 amino acids. The J segment lost 4 bases and the V segment lost 0 bases, leaving 4 bases of the junction unmatched. Germline CDR1 reads SGHRS; CDR2 reads YFSETQ. The CDR3 here is CASSLVTGDYNEQFF. The DNA of the CDR3 is TGCGCCAGCAGCTTGGTAACAGGGGATTACAATGAGCAGTTCTTC. Complete variable domain (other parts from reference TRBV5-1 and TRBJ2-1): KAGVTQTPRYLIKTRGQQVTLSCSPISGHRSVSWYQQTPGQGLQFLFEYFSETQRNKGNFPGRFSGRQFSNSRSEMNVSTLELGDSALYLCASSLVTGDYNEQFFGPGTRLTVL.

This chain uses TRBV19 with TRBJ1-5; D is uncertain. Trimming took 3 bases from V and 2 from J, leaving 8 bases between them. This CDR3 contains 14 residues. Germline CDR1 is LNHDA and CDR2 is SQIVND (reference sequence). DNA of the CDR3: TGTGCCAGTAGTATTGGTACAGGCAATCAGCCCCAGCATTTT. Amino acids: CASSIGTGNQPQHF. Filled out from reference TRBV19 and TRBJ1-5, the complete variable domain reads DGGITQSPKYLFRKEGQNVTLSCEQNLNHDAMYWYRQDPGQGLRLIYYSQIVNDFQKGDIAEGYSVSREKKESFPLTVTSAQKNPTAFYLCASSIGTGNQPQHFGDGTRLSIL.

This clone is a singleton in its sample. Sequence at one end of the junction differs from germline and may be a read error. The V call is TRBV18, the J call TRBJ2-7, with TRBD1 identical over 11 bases. CDR1 is KGHSH and CDR2 is LQKENI in the germline V gene. This CDR3 region has 13 residues. CDR3 DNA: TGTGCCAGCTCAGGGACAGGGGGTTACGGGCAGTACTTC. Translating it yields CASSGTGGYGQYF.

The rearrangement uses TRBV7-3 and TRBJ2-7; the D is unclear. Germline lookup yields CDR1 SGHTA and CDR2 FQGTGA. Trimming shortened V by 4 bases and J by 0 bases, and 7 bases separated the two germline ends. This CDR3 contains 13 residues. The DNA for the CDR3 is TGTGCCAGCAGCTCCCCCAACTCCTACGAGCAGTACTTC. Protein product: CASSSPNSYEQYF.

The rearrangement links TRBV2 to TRBJ2-1; 10 bases fit TRBD2. The CDR3 consists of 16 residues. V gave up 9 bases and J gave up 1 base; unmatched junction bases: 9. Germline lookup yields CDR1 SNHLY and CDR2 FYNNEI. CDR3 sequence reads: CARAGGPGGSYNEQFF. For the CDR3, the DNA is TGTGCCAGAGCGGGGGGGCCGGGTGGGTCCTACAATGAGCAGTTCTTC.

The chain links TRBV5-1 to TRBJ2-1; 11 bases agree with TRBD2. Trimming at V came to 7 bases and at J to 1 base, leaving 4 bases not matched to a gene. The CDR3 runs to 15 residues. CDR1 and CDR2 from the germline V gene are SGHRS and YFSETQ. CDR3 coding DNA: TGCGCCAGCGCCCTAGCGGGAGGATCCTACAATGAGCAGTTCTTC. Protein sequence: CASALAGGSYNEQFF.

V is TRBV4-3 and J is TRBJ1-4; maybe TRBD1 (5 bases). The CDR3 totals 13 residues. Germline CDR1 is LGHNA and CDR2 is YSLEER. Trimming pared 5 bases from V and 8 bases from J, leaving 12 bases between. CDR3 bases: TGCGCCAGCAGCGATACGGGGGGGGAAAAACTGTTTTTT. Amino acid sequence: CASSDTGGEKLFF.

The chain has TRBV28 and TRBJ2-4, with D uncertain. This CDR3 comprises 15 residues. Germline V gives CDR1 MDHEN, CDR2 SYDVKM. Trimming took 6 bases from V and 0 from J, leaving 12 bases between them. In DNA, the CDR3 is TGTGCCAGCAGCGGAGCCGCCCTAGCCAAAAACATTCAGTACTTC. It translates to CASSGAALAKNIQYF.

The rearrangement uses TRBV7-2 and TRBJ2-1; 9 bases match TRBD2. V shed 7 bases, J shed 8 bases, and the junction held 9 bases outside the gene matches. The CDR3 length is 14 residues. Germline V CDR1 and CDR2: SGHTA, FQGNSA. The CDR3 here is CASTLGLAKDEQFF. CDR3 sequence (DNA): TGTGCCAGCACCCTTGGACTAGCGAAGGATGAGCAGTTCTTC.

This sequence joins TRBV19 and TRBJ2-7; D possibly corresponds to TRBD2 (6 bases). The ends were cut back, 1 base at V and 3 bases at J, with 7 bases in the middle. This CDR3 region has 13 residues. The V gene's germline CDR1 is LNHDA and CDR2 SQIVND (reference sequence). The CDR3 loop is CASSIAGDYEQYF. Written as DNA, the CDR3 is TGTGCCAGTAGTATAGCGGGAGACTACGAGCAGTACTTC.